This TCR beta chain appears in the sequencing data of a study of CD8 T cells in Susac syndrome. Trimming cost V 5 bases and J 1 base, with 5 bases left between them. There are 12 residues in the CDR3. The germline V gene encodes CDR1 SEHNR and CDR2 FQNEAQ (reference sequence). Reverse transcription of about 0.5 to 1 ug RNA was carried out with random hexamers. An immunoSEQ multiplex PCR amplified TCR beta CDR3 over 54 Vbeta and 13 Jbeta. TCRdb ran MiXCR on the immunoSEQ multiplex PCR reads and lists one entry per CDR3 protein. The sample holds about 66,000 distinct CDR3 sequences, around 95% seen once.

The sequenced sample consisted of CD8+ T cells from PBMCs. The chain is built from TRBV7-9 and TRBJ1-1; D unresolved. The origin of this receptor is a human donor with multiple sclerosis. CDR3 loop: CASSVQNTEAFF. The CDR3 region has the DNA TGTGCCAGCAGCGTTCAGAACACTGAAGCTTTCTTT.